This T cell receptor beta chain was found in a study of cytomegalovirus exposure and HLA in healthy donors. Overall study results and limits: A few of the chains that were CMV-associated were confirmed in vitro to be specific for CMV antigens.

Primers for the PCR totalled 60 Vbeta and 13 Jbeta. The assay was immunoSEQ multiplex PCR, and TCRdb's table has in-frame clones only and misses some. The table records roughly 160,000 clones, 65% to 80% of them present only once. J was trimmed by 6 bases and V by 0 bases; bases with no gene match: 7. CDR1 is SGHDT, CDR2 YYEEEE, per germline. The CDR3 runs 15 residues. Comment on this clone: What it recognizes is unknown.

The receptor's source is a middle-aged man in good health and CMV-seronegative. J is TRBJ2-3 and V is TRBV5-6, with 7 bases fitting TRBD2. What was sequenced was PBMCs. CDR3 residues: CASSLVGRGRDTQYF. CDR3 in DNA: TGTGCCAGCAGCTTGGTTGGGAGGGGCCGCGATACGCAGTATTTT.